Listed below are T cell receptor beta chains from one sample, sequenced in a study of blood T cell repertoires in COVID-19. The data were produced by immunoSEQ multiplex PCR, yet TCRdb's version contains in-frame clones alone and is incomplete. Of roughly 150,000 clones listed, about 83% are singletons. The sequenced material came from peripheral blood. The source is a man between 65 and 85 years old who had recovered from COVID-19. Each CDR3 is given with its conserved first and last residue. The D gene is left open where the match is weak.

TRBV2	-	TRBJ2-1	16	CASSGRTAPHPNEQFF	TGTGCCAGCAGTGGTCGGACAGCACCTCACCCCAATGAGCAGTTCTTC
TRBV5-4	TRBD2	TRBJ2-5	16	CASSLDTSGRKETQYF	TGTGCCAGCAGCTTGGATACTAGCGGGAGGAAGGAGACCCAGTACTTC
TRBV4-1	TRBD1	TRBJ2-5	16	CASSPGQGSHQETQYF	TGCGCCAGCAGCCCGGGACAGGGGTCCCACCAAGAGACCCAGTACTTC
TRBV4-1	-	TRBJ2-7	16	CASSYQAAGVSYEQYF	TGCGCCAGCAGCTACCAAGCGGCAGGGGTGTCCTACGAGCAGTACTTC
TRBV30	TRBD1	TRBJ2-1	13	CAWAGTGYNEQFF	TGTGCCTGGGCCGGGACAGGGTACAATGAGCAGTTCTTC
TRBV6-5	TRBD2	TRBJ2-1	16	CASSYSKSGSGYEQFF	TGTGCCAGCAGTTACTCAAAGAGCGGGAGCGGCTATGAGCAGTTCTTC
TRBV27	TRBD1	TRBJ1-5	15	CASSPGQGSNQPQHF	TGTGCCAGCAGCCCGGGACAGGGGTCGAATCAGCCCCAGCATTTT
TRBV11-2	-	TRBJ2-1	14	CASTPGPGNNEQFF	TGTGCCAGCACCCCAGGCCCGGGAAACAATGAGCAGTTCTTC
TRBV6-5	TRBD2	TRBJ2-7	15	CASSYGAGGAYEQYF	TGTGCCAGCAGTTACGGGGCGGGAGGCGCCTACGAGCAGTACTTC
TRBV28	TRBD2	TRBJ2-3	13	CASNSGSTDTQYF	TGTGCCAGCAATAGCGGGAGCACAGATACGCAGTATTTT
TRBV6-6	-	TRBJ1-6	13	CASGLRYSKDLHF	TGTGCCAGCGGCCTCAGGTACAGCAAGGACCTCCACTTT
TRBV3-1/TRBV3-2	TRBD2	TRBJ2-3	15	CASSQGDYVRDTQYF	TGTGCCAGCAGCCAAGGGGACTACGTGAGAGATACGCAGTATTTT
TRBV3-1/TRBV3-2	-	TRBJ1-2	13	CASSRKTYYGYTF	TGTGCCAGCAGCCGTAAGACATACTATGGCTACACCTTC
TRBV6-5	-	TRBJ1-2	14	CASSYSVQGSGYTF	TGTGCCAGCAGTTACTCTGTTCAGGGTTCGGGCTACACCTTC